Given below is one T cell receptor beta chain in context. Antigen: not known. CDR1 is DFQATT and CDR2 is SNEGSKA in the germline V gene (reference sequence). The CDR3 runs 16 residues. The ends lost 5 bases at V and 1 base at J; junction bases unmatched: 11. Unique molecular identifiers were carried by the TCR beta cDNA libraries. cDNA molecules numbering some 500,000 came from approximately 0.91 to 9.4 million T cells. TCRdb ran MiXCR on the PCR reads and lists one entry per CDR3 protein. The sample has roughly 650,000 distinct CDR3 sequences; 59% are singletons. The data were obtained in a study of post-analysis software for immune sequencing data. Findings of the study overall: Controls showed significantly higher normalized Chao1 diversity than did multiple sclerosis patients. Higher frequency in patients than in controls was seen for about five TRBV segments, with TRBV5-6, TRBV5-1 and TRBV20-1 among them.

The chain employs TRBV20-1 and TRBJ2-5; 9 bases line up with TRBD1. The sample comprised blood. This clonotype was obtained from a girl aged 2 to 10 with multiple sclerosis. The CDR3 loop reads CSALNRGTGTQETQYF. DNA for the CDR3: TGCAGTGCTCTTAATCGCGGGACAGGGACCCAAGAGACCCAGTACTTC.